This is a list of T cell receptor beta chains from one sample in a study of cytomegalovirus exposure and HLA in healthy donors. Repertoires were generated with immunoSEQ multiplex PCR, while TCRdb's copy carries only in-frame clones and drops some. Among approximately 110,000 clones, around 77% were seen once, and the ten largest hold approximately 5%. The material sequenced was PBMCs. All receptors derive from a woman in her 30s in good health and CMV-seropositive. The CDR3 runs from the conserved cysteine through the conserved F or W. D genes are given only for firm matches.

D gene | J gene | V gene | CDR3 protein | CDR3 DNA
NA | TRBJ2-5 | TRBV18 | CASSRLQETQYF | TGTGCCAGCTCACGACTCCAAGAGACCCAGTACTTC
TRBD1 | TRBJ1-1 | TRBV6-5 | CASRPGQGYAFF | TGTGCCAGCAGACCCGGACAGGGCTACGCTTTCTTT
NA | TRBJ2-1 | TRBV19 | CASSISAGFNEQFF | TGTGCCAGTAGTATTTCGGCAGGGTTCAATGAGCAGTTCTTC
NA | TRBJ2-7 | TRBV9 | CASSANRGQLSSYEQYF | TGTGCCAGCAGCGCAAACCGTGGACAGCTCAGCTCCTACGAGCAGTACTTC
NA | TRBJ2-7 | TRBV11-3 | CASSPMDYPYEQYF | TGTGCCAGCAGCCCTATGGACTATCCCTACGAGCAGTACTTC
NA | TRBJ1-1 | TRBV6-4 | CASSDAGKAFF | TGTGCCAGCAGTGACGCGGGGAAAGCTTTCTTT
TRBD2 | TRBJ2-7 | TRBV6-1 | CASSPFGGGGPEQYF | TGTGCCAGCAGCCCCTTCGGAGGCGGGGGGCCCGAGCAGTACTTC
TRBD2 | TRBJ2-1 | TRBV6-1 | CASSVGTSGVYNEQFF | TGTGCCAGCAGTGTGGGGACTAGCGGGGTCTACAATGAGCAGTTCTTC
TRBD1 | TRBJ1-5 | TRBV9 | CASSVGAGGQPQHF | TGTGCCAGCAGCGTAGGGGCAGGGGGTCAGCCCCAGCATTTT
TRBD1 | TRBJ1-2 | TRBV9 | CASSVASRGLDGYTF | TGTGCCAGCAGCGTAGCGAGCAGGGGGCTTGACGGCTACACCTTC